Listed below are T cell receptor beta chains from one sample, sequenced in a study of blood T cell repertoires in COVID-19. The protocol was immunoSEQ multiplex PCR, while the TCRdb copy is restricted to in-frame clones and leaves out a portion. The sample contains some 150,000 clones, just over 85% of which appear only once. Sequenced sample: PBMCs or T cells enriched from blood (not recorded which). The receptors shown here come from a man aged 50 or older who had recovered from COVID-19. Both conserved end residues are part of each CDR3. The order of the fields is J gene, D gene, V gene, clone size, CDR3 length, CDR3 protein, CDR3 DNA. A D gene is named only where the DNA matches it firmly. Expanded clones are given a class, and other clones once, few, many or no size at all.

j_gene: TRBJ1-1
d_gene: .
v_gene: TRBV6-4
abundance: .
len: 15
CDR3aa: CASSDSARGGTEAFF
CDR3nt: TGTGCCAGCAGTGACTCGGCGCGGGGAGGCACTGAAGCTTTCTTT

j_gene: TRBJ1-6
d_gene: TRBD1
v_gene: TRBV7-2
abundance: .
len: 15
CDR3aa: CASSPGQGYNSPLHF
CDR3nt: TGTGCCAGCAGCCCAGGACAGGGGTATAATTCACCCCTCCACTTT

j_gene: TRBJ1-5
d_gene: TRBD1
v_gene: TRBV28
abundance: .
len: 14
CDR3aa: CASSRGQGDQPQHF
CDR3nt: TGTGCCAGCAGCCGAGGACAGGGAGATCAGCCCCAGCATTTT

j_gene: TRBJ1-1
d_gene: .
v_gene: TRBV5-5
abundance: .
len: 15
CDR3aa: CASSFSGQINTEAFF
CDR3nt: TGTGCCAGCAGCTTCTCCGGACAGATCAACACTGAAGCTTTCTTT

j_gene: TRBJ2-1
d_gene: TRBD2
v_gene: TRBV7-2
abundance: once
len: 15
CDR3aa: CASSATSGTYNEQFF
CDR3nt: TGTGCCAGCAGCGCTACTAGCGGAACCTACAATGAGCAGTTCTTC

j_gene: TRBJ2-1
d_gene: TRBD2
v_gene: TRBV5-1
abundance: .
len: 16
CDR3aa: CASSPTLAGVYNEQFF
CDR3nt: TGCGCCAGCAGCCCCACCTTAGCGGGAGTTTACAATGAGCAGTTCTTC

j_gene: TRBJ1-4
d_gene: .
v_gene: TRBV28
abundance: .
len: 13
CDR3aa: CASSSRETEKLFF
CDR3nt: TGTGCCAGCAGTTCCAGGGAAACCGAAAAACTGTTTTTT

j_gene: TRBJ1-2
d_gene: TRBD1
v_gene: TRBV3-1/TRBV3-2
abundance: .
len: 15
CDR3aa: CASSQGGGRGYGYTF
CDR3nt: TGTGCCAGCAGCCAAGGAGGGGGCCGCGGCTATGGCTACACCTTC

j_gene: TRBJ1-1
d_gene: .
v_gene: TRBV6-1
abundance: .
len: 15
CDR3aa: CASSDRNRDHTEAFF
CDR3nt: TGTGCCAGCAGTGATCGGAACAGGGACCACACTGAAGCTTTCTTT

j_gene: TRBJ2-1
d_gene: TRBD2
v_gene: TRBV5-5
abundance: .
len: 15
CDR3aa: CASSFRREPYNEQFF
CDR3nt: TGTGCCAGCAGCTTTAGGCGGGAGCCTTACAATGAGCAGTTCTTC

j_gene: TRBJ2-7
d_gene: .
v_gene: TRBV6-6
abundance: .
len: 13
CDR3aa: CASSRDYFYEQYF
CDR3nt: TGTGCCAGCAGCCGAGACTATTTCTACGAGCAGTACTTC

j_gene: TRBJ1-1
d_gene: .
v_gene: TRBV19
abundance: .
len: 14
CDR3aa: CASSGHYRGTEAFF
CDR3nt: TGTGCCAGTAGTGGACACTATAGGGGGACTGAAGCTTTCTTT

j_gene: TRBJ2-3
d_gene: TRBD2
v_gene: TRBV4-3
abundance: .
len: 17
CDR3aa: CASSQGLAGGFTDTQYF
CDR3nt: TGCGCCAGCAGCCAGGGCTTAGCGGGGGGGTTTACAGATACGCAGTATTTT

j_gene: TRBJ1-4
d_gene: .
v_gene: TRBV7-2
abundance: .
len: 14
CDR3aa: CASSSGGSNEKLFF
CDR3nt: TGTGCCAGCAGCTCCGGGGGTAGCAATGAAAAACTGTTTTTT

j_gene: TRBJ2-1
d_gene: .
v_gene: TRBV5-1
abundance: once
len: 13
CDR3aa: CASSVGTRNEQFF
CDR3nt: TGCGCCAGCAGCGTCGGGACACGCAATGAGCAGTTCTTC

j_gene: TRBJ2-7
d_gene: .
v_gene: TRBV7-9
abundance: .
len: 14
CDR3aa: CASSLGRGIYEQYF
CDR3nt: TGTGCCAGCAGCTTGGGTCGGGGGATCTACGAGCAGTACTTC

j_gene: TRBJ2-1
d_gene: .
v_gene: TRBV7-3
abundance: .
len: 12
CDR3aa: CASSPIRVEQFF
CDR3nt: TGTGCCAGCAGCCCAATCCGGGTAGAGCAGTTCTTC

j_gene: TRBJ1-1
d_gene: .
v_gene: TRBV5-5
abundance: .
len: 17
CDR3aa: CASSYPGGGIMNTEAFF
CDR3nt: TGTGCCAGCAGTTACCCCGGTGGGGGGATAATGAACACTGAAGCTTTCTTT

j_gene: TRBJ1-5
d_gene: .
v_gene: TRBV19
abundance: .
len: 11
CDR3aa: CASSTDIPQHF
CDR3nt: TGTGCCAGTAGTACGGACATTCCCCAGCATTTT

j_gene: TRBJ2-7
d_gene: .
v_gene: TRBV7-2
abundance: .
len: 12
CDR3aa: CASSLARYEQYF
CDR3nt: TGTGCCAGCAGCTTAGCGCGCTACGAGCAGTACTTC